A selection of T cell receptor beta chains follows, all from one sample in a study of T cell responses to AZD1222 COVID-19 vaccine. Method: immunoSEQ multiplex PCR; TCRdb's copy keeps in-frame clones and lacks some. The sample shows some 150,000 clones, about 89% of them seen only once. The material sequenced was peripheral blood, taken 28 days after the second AZD1222 dose. The receptors come from an adult who received the AZD1222 COVID-19 vaccine. CDR3s include the opening cysteine and the closing phenylalanine or tryptophan. The D gene is left open where the match is weak. Where a row states a size, it is once, few, many or the class of an expanded clone; other rows omit it.

abundance	v_gene	d_gene	j_gene	CDR3aa	CDR3nt
once	TRBV6-2/TRBV6-3	TRBD1	TRBJ1-1	CASSYLDRFGGDTEAFF	TGTGCCAGCAGTTATCTGGACAGGTTCGGTGGTGACACTGAAGCTTTCTTT
.	TRBV7-2	TRBD2	TRBJ2-1	CASSLNPAGGITYNEQFF	TGTGCCAGCAGCCTGAATCCAGCGGGAGGGATAACATACAATGAGCAGTTCTTC
.	TRBV7-2	TRBD2	TRBJ2-7	CASSLAGLAGVHEQYF	TGTGCCAGCAGCTTAGCGGGGCTAGCGGGTGTACACGAGCAGTACTTC
.	TRBV5-1	.	TRBJ2-3	CASSLVISSGTQYF	TGCGCCAGCAGCTTGGTTATCTCCTCGGGTACGCAGTATTTT
.	TRBV19	TRBD2	TRBJ2-1	CASSWPSSGRPRSYNEQFF	TGTGCCAGTAGTTGGCCCTCTAGCGGGAGGCCCCGCTCCTACAATGAGCAGTTCTTC
.	TRBV5-1	TRBD2	TRBJ2-3	CASKREAGTDTQYF	TGCGCCAGCAAGCGGGAGGCGGGCACAGATACGCAGTATTTT
.	TRBV19	.	TRBJ2-1	CASSMQTGKYNEQFF	TGTGCCAGTAGTATGCAGACAGGAAAATACAATGAGCAGTTCTTC
.	TRBV15	TRBD2	TRBJ2-2	CATSSGSSGLPNTGELFF	TGTGCCACCAGCTCAGGTTCTAGCGGGCTTCCGAACACCGGGGAGCTGTTTTTT
.	TRBV7-2	.	TRBJ2-3	CASSSTRQDSQYF	TGTGCCAGCAGCTCTACCCGACAGGATTCGCAGTATTTT
.	TRBV29-1	.	TRBJ2-7	CSVEERVLSTVSKQYF	TGCAGCGTTGAAGAAAGGGTACTTTCCACCGTCTCGAAGCAGTACTTC
.	TRBV6-5	.	TRBJ2-5	CASSYGDRIETQYF	TGTGCCAGCAGTTACGGTGACAGGATAGAGACCCAGTACTTC
once	TRBV6-5	.	TRBJ1-1	CASRDSGSGDTEAFF	TGTGCCAGCAGGGACTCCGGGTCCGGGGACACTGAAGCTTTCTTT
.	TRBV7-6	.	TRBJ1-6	CASSLDSTGLNSPLHF	TGTGCCAGCAGCTTAGACTCTACAGGGTTGAATTCACCCCTCCACTTT